The 27 T cell receptor beta chains below were found in one sample sequenced in a study of shared clonotypes between healthy human individuals. Generated by immunoSEQ multiplex PCR, the TCRdb table keeps only in-frame clones and is missing some. The table has approximately 1.5 million clones, approximately 98.5% seen once. The source material was naive CD4+ T cells sorted from blood. Subset here: CD45RA+ positively selected. The receptors stem from a man aged 25-40 years in good health.

Points on this clone: Other nucleotide sequences from this sample produce the same CDR3. J is TRBJ2-3 and V is TRBV7-9; D is unresolved. Looked up from germline, CDR1 is SEHNR and CDR2 is FQNEAQ (reference sequence). V was pared by 0 bases and J by 0 bases, with 4 bases between. This CDR3 contains 14 residues. CDR3 loop: CASSLAGSTDTQYF. In DNA form, the CDR3 reads TGTGCCAGCAGCTTAGCCGGCAGCACAGATACGCAGTATTTT.

The V call is TRBV6-5, the J call TRBJ2-5; TRBD2 matches at 11 bases. This CDR3 has 15 amino acids. V lost 6 bases and J lost 3; bases outside the gene matches: 6. The germline V gene has CDR1 MNHEY and CDR2 SVGAGI. The CDR3 spells CASRGMGLAEETQYF. In DNA, the CDR3 is TGTGCCAGCAGGGGAATGGGACTAGCGGAAGAGACCCAGTACTTC.

The chain uses TRBV9 and TRBJ2-1, with TRBD2 matching 9 bases. Unmatched junction bases numbered 8, after V lost 0 bases and J lost 7 bases. The CDR3 covers 16 residues. Germline V lookup: CDR1 SGDLS, CDR2 YYNGEE. The CDR3 DNA follows: TGTGCCAGCAGCGTAGGTGATAGCGGGAGAGCAAATGAGCAGTTCTTC. Protein product: CASSVGDSGRANEQFF.

This clone appeared a single time. The rearrangement joins TRBV18 to TRBJ1-1; the D is unclear. Deletions cut 2 bases from V and 5 bases from J, with 21 bases between. Per the germline V gene, CDR1 is KGHSH and CDR2 is LQKENI. The CDR3 is made up of 17 amino acids. The CDR3 DNA reads TGTGCCAGCTCACCAACCCGGAGCACCCGAACGGGGACTGAAGCTTTCTTT. Translation: CASSPTRSTRTGTEAFF.

V is TRBV7-2 and J is TRBJ1-1; no clear D gene. V lost 5 bases, J lost 6 bases, and 25 bases lay in between. Germline V lookup: CDR1 SGHTA, CDR2 FQGNSA. The CDR3 consists of 17 residues. The DNA of the CDR3 is TGTGCCAGCAGCCCCGGTCGGGGTCGCCGAACACTGTCTGAAGCTTTCTTT. Protein product: CASSPGRGRRTLSEAFF.

CDR3 DNA sequence: TGCGCCAGCAGCTTGGCTTTAGCGGGGAAAACCTACGAGCAGTACTTC. Translating it yields CASSLALAGKTYEQYF. This chain uses TRBV5-1 with TRBJ2-7; 8 bases map to TRBD2. The CDR3 length is 16 residues. The V gene's germline CDR1 is SGHRS and CDR2 YFSETQ. Trimming cost V 0 bases and J 2 bases; bases outside gene matches: 7.

The V call is TRBV7-2, the J call TRBJ2-5; 10 positions match TRBD2. This CDR3 region has 16 residues. Per the germline V gene, CDR1 is SGHTA and CDR2 is FQGNSA. The V gene end was trimmed by 2 bases and the J gene end by 7 bases; junction bases not matched to a gene: 10. The CDR3 bases are TGTGCCAGCAGCTTATTTGCTCTAGCGGGAGTCGGGACCCAGTACTTC. Encoded protein: CASSLFALAGVGTQYF. Full variable domain (remainder filled in from reference TRBV7-2 and TRBJ2-5): GAGVSQSPSNKVTEKGKDVELRCDPISGHTALYWYRQSLGQGLEFLIYFQGNSAPDKSGLPSDRFSAERTGGSVSTLTIQRTQQEDSAVYLCASSLFALAGVGTQYFGPGTRLLVL.

This rearrangement joins TRBV4-3 to TRBJ2-2; D is possibly TRBD2 (6 bases). The CDR3 is 16 amino acids. The V end lost 2 bases, the J end lost 4 bases, and 14 bases lay between the germline ends. Germline values: CDR1 LGHNA, CDR2 YSLEER. The CDR3 DNA sequence: TGCGCCAGCAGCCAAATGACTAGTTTAAGCACCGGGGAGCTGTTTTTT. It encodes CASSQMTSLSTGELFF.

This chain uses TRBV7-9 with TRBJ1-1; the match to TRBD1 covers 7 bases. This CDR3 has 13 amino acids. V trimming: 3 bases; J trimming: 3 bases; junction bases outside the gene matches: 1. Germline V CDR1 and CDR2: SEHNR, FQNEAQ (reference sequence). The CDR3 loop reads CASSFGQDTEAFF. Written as DNA, the CDR3 is TGTGCCAGCAGCTTCGGACAGGACACTGAAGCTTTCTTT.

The chain recombines TRBV5-1 with TRBJ2-7, with D possibly being TRBD1 (5 bases). Trimming took 4 bases from V and 3 from J, leaving 11 bases between them. Germline V lookup: CDR1 SGHRS, CDR2 YFSETQ. CDR3 length: 13 residues. This CDR3 is CASSQGSYYEQYF. The CDR3 bases are TGCGCCAGCAGCCAGGGAAGCTACTACGAGCAGTACTTC.

This chain joins TRBV6-5 and TRBJ2-7, with D possibly matching TRBD2 (6 bases). This CDR3 is built from 13 residues. Trimming took off 8 bases at V and 6 bases at J, with 17 bases between the two ends. The germline V gene has CDR1 MNHEY and CDR2 SVGAGI. DNA of the CDR3: TGTGCCAGCCGGGGGATAATGATGCGCGAGCAGTACTTC. As protein: CASRGIMMREQYF.

As concerns this clone: This sample includes further DNA sequences coding for the same CDR3. The chain employs TRBV5-1 and TRBJ2-7, with 7 bases lining up with TRBD2. The CDR3 has 15 amino acids. V shed 0 bases and J 2 bases; nucleotides not matched to a gene: 5. Germline V CDR1 and CDR2: SGHRS, YFSETQ. The CDR3 DNA follows: TGCGCCAGCAGCTTGGCTCTAGCGGCGACCTACGAGCAGTACTTC. This translates into CASSLALAATYEQYF.

The chain carries TRBV30 and TRBJ2-5, with 7 bases matching TRBD2. With 3 bases clipped from V and 5 bases from J, the junction kept 6 bases outside the gene matches. CDR1 and CDR2 from the germline V gene are GTSNPN and SVGIG (reference sequence). The CDR3 is 13 amino acids. The CDR3 protein is CAWSASGWETQYF. CDR3 bases: TGTGCCTGGAGCGCTAGCGGTTGGGAGACCCAGTACTTC.

Turning to this clone: Other nucleotide sequences in the sample specify the same CDR3. The CDR3 DNA sequence: TGCGCCAGCAGCTTGGCCCCACCGACCTACGAGCAGTACTTC. This gives the protein CASSLAPPTYEQYF. The chain has TRBV5-1 and TRBJ2-7; D remains unclear. Germline V gene sequence: CDR1 SGHRS, CDR2 YFSETQ. This CDR3 comprises 14 residues. Trimming took off 0 bases at V and 2 bases at J, with 9 bases between the two ends.

The chain combines TRBV7-8 with TRBJ2-7; D possibly uses TRBD1 or TRBD2 (5 bases each). V was clipped by 5 bases and J by 3 bases, with 17 bases between them. CDR1 is SGHVS and CDR2 is FQNEAQ in the germline V gene. The CDR3 has 15 residues. CDR3 in DNA: TGTGCCAGCAGCCCACGCCGGGACCGACTCTACGAGCAGTACTTC. It codes for CASSPRRDRLYEQYF.

V and J are TRBV19 and TRBJ2-7; D might be TRBD2 (5 bases). Trimming shortened V by 9 bases and J by 2 bases, and 11 bases separated the two germline ends. CDR1 is LNHDA and CDR2 is SQIVND in the germline V gene (reference sequence). The CDR3 runs 12 residues. CDR3 sequence (DNA): TGTGCCAGCCGAGGGTCTCCCTACGAGCAGTACTTC. Translating gives CASRGSPYEQYF.

The V gene is TRBV18, the J gene TRBJ2-1; the D is unclear. Trimming stripped 3 bases from V and 0 bases from J, with 9 bases between. The CDR3 totals 15 residues. CDR1 and CDR2 from the germline V gene are KGHSH and LQKENI. The CDR3, as DNA: TGTGCCAGCTCACCCCAGACCAGCTCCTACAATGAGCAGTTCTTC. Translated: CASSPQTSSYNEQFF.

A remark on this clone: Sequence at one end of the junction differs from germline and may be a read error. This sequence joins TRBV7-9 and TRBJ1-2, with 7 bases that match TRBD1. The germline V gene has CDR1 SEHNR and CDR2 FQNEAQ (reference sequence). There are 13 residues in the CDR3. CDR3 protein: CASSSTGTVVRYF. The CDR3 nucleotides are TGTGCCAGCAGCTCGACCGGGACAGTCGTAAGGTACTTC.

The chain is built from TRBV7-9 and TRBJ1-3; possibly TRBD1 for D (5 bases). Trimming stripped 4 bases from V and 5 bases from J, with 12 bases between. CDR3 length: 14 amino acids. From germline, CDR1 is SEHNR and CDR2 FQNEAQ (reference sequence). CDR3 region: CASSSREQRNTIYF. The CDR3 DNA reads TGTGCCAGCAGCTCCAGGGAACAAAGAAACACCATATATTTT. The variable domain in full, with the rest retrieved from reference TRBV7-9 and TRBJ1-3, is DTGVSQNPRHKITKRGQNVTFRCDPISEHNRLYWYRQTLGQGPEFLTYFQNEAQLEKSRLLSDRFSAERPKGSFSTLEIQRTEQGDSAMYLCASSSREQRNTIYFGEGSWLTVV.

This chain joins TRBV28 and TRBJ2-2; D is perhaps TRBD1 or TRBD2 (5 bases each). In germline, CDR1 is MDHEN, CDR2 SYDVKM. The CDR3 is 14 amino acids. V lost 11 bases and J lost 0, with 13 bases in between. This CDR3 reads CAGTSGSNTGELFF. The CDR3 coding sequence is TGTGCCGGGACCTCAGGGTCGAACACCGGGGAGCTGTTTTTT.

CDR3 nucleotide sequence: TGTGCCAGCAGCCAAGGGGCCCCCTACAATGAGCAGTTCTTC. Amino acids: CASSQGAPYNEQFF. This chain uses TRBV14 with TRBJ2-1; D unresolved. The CDR3 consists of 14 residues. V was shortened by 1 base and J by 2 bases, with 6 bases between the two germline ends. Looked up from germline, CDR1 is SGHDN and CDR2 is FVKESK.

The CDR3 DNA reads as TGTGCCAGCAGCTTGGGTGGCAGGGCCCTAGAGACCCAGTACTTC. Translated: CASSLGGRALETQYF. The rearrangement links TRBV5-4 to TRBJ2-5; TRBD1 might be the D (5 bases). There are 15 residues in the CDR3. The germline CDR1 and CDR2 sequences are SGHNT and YYREEE (reference sequence). Between the trimmed V and J ends, which lost 0 bases and 4 bases, there was a span of 13 bases. Variable domain in full (rest from reference TRBV5-4 and TRBJ2-5): ETGVTQSPTHLIKTRGQQVTLRCSSQSGHNTVSWYQQALGQGPQFIFQYYREEENGRGNFPPRFSGLQFPNYSSELNVNALELDDSALYLCASSLGGRALETQYFGPGTRLLVL.

On this clone: Additional DNA sequences in this sample encode the identical CDR3. The chain combines TRBV15 with TRBJ2-7, with 10 bases identical to TRBD1. J was trimmed by 1 base and V by 0 bases; bases with no gene match: 0. The CDR3 consists of 15 residues. From germline, CDR1 is LNHNV and CDR2 YYDKDF (reference sequence). For the CDR3, the DNA is TGTGCCACCAGCAGAGAGGGACAGGGGTCCTACGAGCAGTACTTC. Translating it yields CATSREGQGSYEQYF.

The V call is TRBV30, the J call TRBJ1-3; 7 bases line up with TRBD1. This CDR3 has 16 residues. V trimming: 8 bases; J trimming: 0 bases; junction bases outside the gene matches: 13. Germline CDR1 is GTSNPN and CDR2 is SVGIG (reference sequence). The CDR3 loop is CARQGGSPHSGNTIYF. The CDR3, as DNA: TGTGCCCGACAGGGAGGATCACCCCACTCTGGAAACACCATATATTTT.

The chain joins TRBV11-2 to TRBJ2-7, with 8 bases fitting TRBD2. CDR1 and CDR2 (germline): SGHAT, FQNNGV. Trimming took 5 bases from V and 7 from J; bases not matched to a gene: 7. This CDR3 has 13 amino acids. The CDR3 reads CASSPRGLGEQYF. The CDR3 DNA reads TGTGCCAGCAGCCCCAGGGGACTAGGGGAGCAGTACTTC. The entire variable domain, with the rest obtained from reference TRBV11-2 and TRBJ2-7, is as follows: EAGVAQSPRYKIIEKRQSVAFWCNPISGHATLYWYQQILGQGPKLLIQFQNNGVVDDSQLPKDRFSAERLKGVDSTLKIQPAKLEDSAVYLCASSPRGLGEQYFGPGTRLTVT.

This chain's CDR3 is CASAGLPEGEQYF. For the CDR3, the DNA is TGTGCTAGCGCGGGCCTCCCCGAGGGCGAGCAGTACTTC. The chain links TRBV7-7 to TRBJ2-7; a weak D match, TRBD2 (5 bases). Germline V lookup: CDR1 SSHAT, CDR2 FNYEAQ (reference sequence). The length of the CDR3 is 13 residues.

V gene TRBV11-1 combines with J gene TRBJ1-4; D is unclear. The CDR3 sequence is 14 residues long. Germline V lookup: CDR1 SGHAT, CDR2 FQDESV (reference sequence). The V gene lost 5 bases and the J gene lost 7 bases, with 14 bases spanning the gap. CDR3 coding DNA: TGTGCCAGCAGCGAGGGCCGCGGACGTGAAAAACTGTTTTTT. This sequence encodes CASSEGRGREKLFF.